This T cell receptor beta chain appears in the sequencing data of a study of blood T cell repertoires in COVID-19 (dated by TCRdb to the early 2020s). The study in broad terms: Samples from collaborators originated in the United States, Italy and Spain and spanned both the acute and convalescent phases of COVID-19. Samples came from the ongoing ImmuneRACE study (first 160 participants) plus 1,254 subjects from 6 global collaborators. The prospective study material was composed of cDNA or gDNA derived from T cells, B-cell-depleted T cells, or PBMCs. Sample metadata almost always included a de-identified subject ID, COVID-19 status, age in years and sex. The repertoires were released in a freely available public database meant as a resource for research on the immune response to SARS-CoV-2. Where HLA class I and class II types were available, the types were taken from metadata supplied by the sample provider, not from assay-based typing. Subjects who had been exposed to COVID-19, were actively infected with it, or had recovered from it provided the deeply sampled blood TCRbeta repertoires that made up the dataset.

The collaborating institutions used their own protocols to collect whole blood in K2EDTA tubes. For TCRbeta analysis, collaborators shipped samples as frozen whole blood, isolated PBMCs, or DNA extracted from either of those sample types. TCRbeta CDR3 regions were amplified from genomic DNA using the immunoSEQ Assay, a bias-controlled multiplex PCR. The original pipeline was this. The number of nucleated cells in each sample was estimated from the amplification of reference gene primers within the assay. Sequence reads were collapsed and filtered to measure the absolute abundance of every unique TCRbeta CDR3 rearrangement. For each sample, productive Simpson clonality was calculated by taking the square root of Simpson's diversity index across productive rearrangements. The source is immuneACCESS, and TCRdb retained only in-frame sequences with V and J called. Part of the clones is not carried over; for the studies checked, unresolved V genes explain less than half of this, and the remainder is unexplained. V, J and clone size are those of that table, while D and trimming were read from the DNA. This sample is represented by some 80,000 clones; roughly 80% of them were singletons. The leading ten clones occupy 30% to 45% of the sample.

Comment on this clone: Its antigen specificity is not known. No much larger clonotype is one base removed from it; base qualities were not supplied.

General findings and caveats noted by the study authors: How much clinical and demographic metadata was included differed by source and by participant, and the metadata was provided uncurated.

Clipping removes 2 bases from V and 6 bases from J, with 5 as the unmatched junction base count. CDR1 is given as SGHDN and CDR2 as FVKESK, both from the germline V gene. From cysteine to phenylalanine, the CDR3 is 14 amino acids long. The entry retains the CDR3 DNA only, 42 bases that are in frame from base 1. The sequenced material came from peripheral blood. This clonotype originated in a woman between 65 and 79 years old with acute or convalescent COVID-19. The rearranged segments are TRBV14 and TRBJ2-3, and TRBD2 aligns with 7 junction nucleotides. The DNA sequence is as follows: TGTGCCAGCAGCCAACGCAGGGAGGGTGATACGCAGTATTTT. This sequence encodes CASSQRREGDTQYF.